Reported below is one TCR beta chain. Its antigen is not known. All donors comprised healthy Caucasians. The entry originates in a study of identical twins. The CDR3 covers 13 residues. Study-wide results and limits: Compared with models, monozygotic twins showed more out-of-frame TCR alpha sharing. Conclusions rested on cross-sectional statistics rather than following the same donors.

Each cDNA held unique molecular identifiers, and template switching gave it a universal primer site. A single record per CDR3 protein comes from TCRdb applying MiXCR to the 5' RACE reads. The sample lists roughly 1,500,000 distinct CDR3 sequences; under 35% were seen once. The TCR comes from a newborn girl in good health. The rearrangement joins TRBV21-1 to TRBJ1-5. TRBV21-1 is tagged as a pseudogene. The sequencing input was cord blood. The CDR3 spells CASSKKDNQPQHF. CDR3 in DNA: TGTGCCAGCAGCAAAAAGGACAATCAGCCCCAGCATTTT.